This passage covers 7 T cell receptor beta chains from one sample sequenced in a study of blood T cell repertoires in COVID-19. Repertoires were generated with immunoSEQ multiplex PCR, while TCRdb's copy carries only in-frame clones and drops some. The sample consists of about 220,000 clones, approximately 83% of them appearing once. The sample comprised peripheral blood. The receptors derive from a woman aged 60-70 years with acute or convalescent COVID-19.

The sample holds one count of this clone. CDR3 bases: TGCGCCAGATCACGGGACAGGGTGAATGAAAAACTGTTTTTT. As protein: CARSRDRVNEKLFF. The V call is TRBV10-1, the J call TRBJ1-4; 9 positions agree with TRBD1. This CDR3 contains 14 residues. Unmatched junction bases numbered 7, after V lost 9 bases and J lost 5 bases. The germline CDR1 and CDR2 sequences are WNHNN and SYGVQD (reference sequence).

The chain uses TRBV2 and TRBJ1-5; D is unclear. V lost 6 bases, J lost 2 bases, and 14 bases lay in between. The germline V gene has CDR1 SNHLY and CDR2 FYNNEI. The CDR3 has 15 residues. The CDR3 sequence: CASSPPQVGNQPQHF. CDR3 nucleotide sequence: TGTGCCAGCAGCCCCCCCCAGGTGGGCAATCAGCCCCAGCATTTT.

The chain links TRBV28 to TRBJ2-7; TRBD2 is a possible D gene (6 bases). V lost 8 bases, J lost 2 bases, and 10 bases lay in between. The CDR3 loop spans 12 amino acids. Germline-derived CDR1 and CDR2 are MDHEN and SYDVKM. The CDR3 reads CASEGGAYEQYF. CDR3 coding DNA: TGTGCCAGCGAGGGCGGGGCCTACGAGCAGTACTTC.

V and J are TRBV12-5 and TRBJ1-1; 7 positions agree with TRBD1. This CDR3 is 13 amino acids long. V gave up 6 bases and J gave up 4 bases; unmatched junction bases: 5. CDR1 and CDR2 (germline): LGHNT, FRNRAP. The CDR3 DNA reads TGTGCTAGTGGGAGACAGGGTTTCACTGAAGCTTTCTTT. It encodes CASGRQGFTEAFF.

This chain connects TRBV9 to TRBJ1-1, with a possible D match to TRBD1 (5 bases). Germline CDR1 is SGDLS and CDR2 is YYNGEE. The CDR3 spans 15 residues. V was cut by 0 bases and J by 4 bases, with 13 bases left in between. Written as DNA, the CDR3 is TGTGCCAGCAGCGTAGCCTTCGGGGGGACCACTGAAGCTTTCTTT. Its translation: CASSVAFGGTTEAFF.

This clone occurred a few times. V is TRBV20-1 and J is TRBJ1-4; weak D call: TRBD1 (6 bases). V dropped 3 bases and J dropped 6 bases, with 11 bases sitting between them. The CDR3 is 13 amino acids. Looked up from germline, CDR1 is DFQATT and CDR2 is SNEGSKA (reference sequence). The CDR3 sequence is CSASSGADEKLFF. CDR3 nucleotides: TGCAGTGCTAGTTCAGGGGCGGATGAAAAACTGTTTTTT.

J is TRBJ1-1 and V is TRBV27; 7 bases are a match to TRBD1. Germline V gives CDR1 MNHEY, CDR2 SMNVEV (reference sequence). J lost 1 base, V lost 2 bases, and 10 bases had no gene match. This CDR3 is built from 17 residues. In DNA, the CDR3 is TGTGCCAGCAGTTTACGAGGGACAGCGAATACGAACACTGAAGCTTTCTTT. It is translated as CASSLRGTANTNTEAFF.